This is a list of T cell receptor beta chains from one sample in a study of blood T cell repertoires in COVID-19. Method: immunoSEQ multiplex PCR; TCRdb's copy keeps in-frame clones and lacks some. Of about 140,000 clones listed, almost 80% are singletons. The source material was peripheral blood. The origin of the receptors is a man between 45 and 60 years old with active or convalescent COVID-19. The CDR3 runs from the conserved cysteine through the conserved F or W. Each record gives: J gene, V gene, clone size, D gene, CDR3 DNA, CDR3 protein. D genes are given only for firm matches. Clone sizes are given selectively: once, few, many, or a class where the clone is expanded.

TRBJ1-4 TRBV5-1 NA TRBD1 TGCGCCAGCAGCTTGGGCTACCGGGACAGCGTCGAAAAACTGTTTTTT CASSLGYRDSVEKLFF
TRBJ2-2 TRBV5-6 NA NA TGTGCCAGCAGCTTGGTGATTAGCGGGGAGCTGTTTTTT CASSLVISGELFF
TRBJ2-7 TRBV2 NA TRBD1 TGTGCCACAACAGGGGAAACCTACGAGCAGTACTTC CATTGETYEQYF
TRBJ2-5 TRBV11-2 NA TRBD2 TGTGCCAGCAGCTTAGATACTAGCGGAGGGGAGACCCAGTACTTC CASSLDTSGGETQYF
TRBJ2-1 TRBV30 NA TRBD2 TGTGCCTGGAGTGTACCCCCTCCCCGGACTAGCGGGGTCGATGAGCAGTTCTTC CAWSVPPPRTSGVDEQFF
TRBJ2-3 TRBV29-1 NA NA TGCAGCGGATCAACAGGAGCAGGAGATACGCAGTATTTT CSGSTGAGDTQYF
TRBJ2-7 TRBV9 NA TRBD2 TGTGCCAGCAGTCCGGGGGGCTACGAGCAGTACTTC CASSPGGYEQYF
TRBJ2-2 TRBV7-3 many NA TGTGCCAGCAGCTTACGCTCGGGAGCGGACACCGGGGAGCTGTTTTTT CASSLRSGADTGELFF
TRBJ2-3 TRBV7-3 NA NA TGTGCCAGCAGCCAAAGGGGGAGAGACACAGATACGCAGTATTTT CASSQRGRDTDTQYF
TRBJ2-7 TRBV19 NA TRBD1 TGTGCCAGTAGTGCCGGGACAGGAGTGTATGAGCAGTACTTC CASSAGTGVYEQYF
TRBJ1-2 TRBV6-5 NA NA TGTGCCAGCAATTCCCCATCGGGGGGCTACACCTTC CASNSPSGGYTF
TRBJ1-4 TRBV18 once TRBD1 TGTGCCAGCTCACGAGGACAGGGAAACGAAAAACTGTTTTTT CASSRGQGNEKLFF
TRBJ2-7 TRBV5-1 NA NA TGCGCCAGCAGCCAAACAGGGACCTCCTACGAGCAGTACTTC CASSQTGTSYEQYF
TRBJ2-3 TRBV5-4 NA TRBD2 TGTGCCAGCAGTCTAGCGGGAAGTACAGATACGCAGTATTTT CASSLAGSTDTQYF
TRBJ1-1 TRBV18 NA NA TGTGCCAGCTCACCTTTGGGGGCTAAGGGGGACACTGAAGCTTTCTTT CASSPLGAKGDTEAFF
TRBJ1-1 TRBV7-3 NA NA TGTGCCAGCAGCTCCCCTTCCACCAGTGGGACTACTGAAGCTTTCTTT CASSSPSTSGTTEAFF
TRBJ1-1 TRBV2 NA NA TGTGCCAGCAACCAGGGGCGGGCCCCGAACACTGAAGCTTTCTTT CASNQGRAPNTEAFF
TRBJ2-1 TRBV11-3 few TRBD2 TGTGCCAGCAGCTTTGAGGGGACTAGCCTCTACAATGAGCAGTTCTTC CASSFEGTSLYNEQFF
TRBJ2-5 TRBV15 NA TRBD1 TGTGCCACCAGCAGAGATAAGGGACAGCAAGAGACCCAGTACTTC CATSRDKGQQETQYF
TRBJ2-2 TRBV5-8 NA TRBD1 TGTGCCAGCGGTCTTAAGGACAGGGCAGGCGGGGAGCTGTTTTTT CASGLKDRAGGELFF
TRBJ1-1 TRBV29-1 NA NA TGCGGGGTCTACAGGGACACGAACACTGAAGCTTTCTTT CGVYRDTNTEAFF
TRBJ2-1 TRBV9 NA TRBD2 TGTGCCAGCAGCGTAGGGACCAAGCGGGAGGGGACGTACAATGAGCAGTTCTTC CASSVGTKREGTYNEQFF
TRBJ1-1 TRBV5-1 NA TRBD1 TGCGCCAGCAGCTTACAGGGGGGAGAGACTGAAGCTTTCTTT CASSLQGGETEAFF
TRBJ1-3 TRBV5-1 NA NA TGCGCCAGCAGCTTGAACGGGGATGGAAACACCATATATTTT CASSLNGDGNTIYF
TRBJ2-5 TRBV18 NA TRBD2 TGTGCCAGCTCACCGAGTCCCGGGACTAGCGGGAGTGAGACCCAGTACTTC CASSPSPGTSGSETQYF
TRBJ2-7 TRBV3-1/TRBV3-2 NA TRBD2 TGTGCCAGCAGCCAAGATCGGGCTAGCGGGAGGAACGAGCAGTACTTC CASSQDRASGRNEQYF
TRBJ2-1 TRBV7-9 NA NA TGTGCCAGCAGCTTAAGCCAGGGCCAGCGCAATGAGCAGTTCTTC CASSLSQGQRNEQFF
TRBJ2-7 TRBV21-1 NA NA TGTGCCAGCTTTTCCGTTCGTGAGCAGTACTTC CASFSVREQYF
TRBJ1-1 TRBV20-1 NA NA TGCAGTGCTCGGTGGTCTGAAGCTTTCTTT CSARWSEAFF
TRBJ1-2 TRBV27 once NA TGTGCCAGCAGTTTTGGCGGCAGCGGAAGGGGCTACACCTTC CASSFGGSGRGYTF
TRBJ2-7 TRBV21-1 NA NA TGTGCCAGCAGCAAAAGGCCTAGCGGGAGGGAACTCCGCGAGCAGTACTTC CASSKRPSGRELREQYF
TRBJ2-1 TRBV12-3/TRBV12-4 many NA TGTGCCAGCAGTTTGGCACAGTACAATGAGCAGTTCTTC CASSLAQYNEQFF
TRBJ2-5 TRBV11-1 NA TRBD1 TGTGCCAGCAGCCGTCAGACAGGGACCCAAGAGACCCAGTACTTC CASSRQTGTQETQYF
TRBJ1-6 TRBV3-1/TRBV3-2 NA NA TGTGCCAGCAGCCAAATGGGGGCAAGCATCATAGCCCTCCACTTT CASSQMGASIIALHF
TRBJ2-2 TRBV5-8 few NA TGTGCCAGCAGCTTGGCCGGGGTAGCTTTCGGGGAGCTGTTTTTT CASSLAGVAFGELFF
TRBJ1-1 TRBV24-1 NA TRBD1 TGTGCCACCAGTGATCCACAGGGGGAAGCTTTCTTT CATSDPQGEAFF
TRBJ2-2 TRBV9 NA TRBD2 TGTGCCAGCAGCGTAGGGACTAGCTGGAACACCGGGGAGCTGTTTTTT CASSVGTSWNTGELFF
TRBJ2-5 TRBV10-3 NA TRBD2 TGTGCCTCTGCCCCATCTAGCGGTAGCGGGACCCAGTACTTC CASAPSSGSGTQYF
TRBJ1-6 TRBV7-9 few TRBD1 TGTGCCAGCAGCGAACAGGGGCCTTATAATTCACCCCTCCACTTT CASSEQGPYNSPLHF
TRBJ1-1 TRBV10-3 NA NA TGTGCCACCGCGGAACGGGACACTGAAGCTTTCTTT CATAERDTEAFF
TRBJ1-1 TRBV18 NA TRBD1 TGTGCCAGCTCACCCCCCTCCCGATACACAGGGGGGCTTAACACTGAAGCTTTCTTT CASSPPSRYTGGLNTEAFF
TRBJ1-6 TRBV27 NA NA TGTGCCAGCAGTGCCGAGATAAATTCACCCCTCCACTTT CASSAEINSPLHF
TRBJ2-7 TRBV6-6 NA TRBD2 TGTGCCAGCACCGGGACTAGCAGAACCTACGAGCAGTACTTC CASTGTSRTYEQYF
TRBJ2-1 TRBV2 NA TRBD2 TGTGCCAGCAGGCTGACTAGCGGGAGAGGGGGTGAGCAGTTCTTC CASRLTSGRGGEQFF
TRBJ1-5 TRBV9 NA NA TGTGCCAGCAGCGTGGGCCTCAGTCAGCCCCAGCATTTT CASSVGLSQPQHF